The T cell receptor (beta chain) under discussion was sequenced for a study of response to subunit inactivated influenza vaccine. General observations from the study: Only a handful of new T cells, the authors suggested, are recruited with each seasonal influenza vaccination.

On this clonotype itself: Its antigen is not known.

TCRdb passed the RT-PCR reads through MiXCR, listing each CDR3 protein once. The table lists 800,000 to 1,000,000 distinct CDR3 sequences, around 20% of them singletons. The CDR3 consists of 14 residues. V was clipped by 10 bases and J by 9 bases; unmatched bases: 15. Germline V gene sequence: CDR1 MNHEY, CDR2 SVGEGT. This receptor was taken from a man aged 45-65 years who received an inactivated influenza vaccine. Sequenced here: PBMCs from blood, sampled about 5 days after vaccination. The genes are TRBV6-2 or TRBV6-3 and TRBJ2-7, with 10 bases fitting TRBD2. CDR3 protein: CATIRTSGYTGQYF. The CDR3 bases are TGTGCCACCATTAGGACTAGCGGCTACACGGGGCAGTACTTC.